These 19 T cell receptor beta chains came from one sample sequenced in a study of blood T cell repertoires in COVID-19. Assay used: immunoSEQ multiplex PCR; TCRdb lists only in-frame clones, some missing. The sample holds 300,000 to 400,000 clones, about 90% seen once. The sample was peripheral blood. These receptors came from a woman aged 18-30 years who had recovered from COVID-19.

This clone is a singleton in its sample. This CDR3 is also generated by other DNA sequences in the sample. The chain employs TRBV29-1 and TRBJ1-1; a possible D gene is TRBD1 (6 bases). The ends were cut back, 4 bases at V and 1 base at J, with 10 bases in the middle. This CDR3 has 13 amino acids. Germline CDR1 reads SQVTM; CDR2 reads ANQGSEA. The CDR3 is CSVGRGPNTEAFF. The DNA of the CDR3 is TGCAGCGTTGGGCGGGGGCCGAACACTGAAGCTTTCTTT.

Regarding this clone: Relative to the germline gene, one junction end is altered; a read error may explain this. The rearrangement uses TRBV5-1 and TRBJ1-2; 10 bases agree with TRBD1. Germline CDR1 reads SGHRS; CDR2 reads YFSETQ. This CDR3 is built from 16 residues. CDR3 sequence reads: CASSLALGQGNSGYTF. As DNA, the CDR3 is TGCGCCAGCAGCTTGGCCTTGGGACAGGGGAACTCTGGCTACACCTTC.

The V gene is TRBV2, the J gene TRBJ1-1; D perhaps matches TRBD1 (6 bases). The V end lost 7 bases, the J end lost 0 bases, and 18 bases lay between the germline ends. Per the germline V gene, CDR1 is SNHLY and CDR2 is FYNNEI. The CDR3 covers 16 residues. The CDR3 bases are TGTGCCAGCACCTGGGGGGGGCCTAGAATGAACACTGAAGCTTTCTTT. Protein sequence: CASTWGGPRMNTEAFF. The complete variable domain, with remaining parts taken from reference TRBV2 and TRBJ1-1, reads EPEVTQTPSHQVTQMGQEVILRCVPISNHLYFYWYRQILGQKVEFLVSFYNNEISEKSEIFDDQFSVERPDGSNFTLKIRSTKLEDSAMYFCASTWGGPRMNTEAFFGQGTRLTVV.

The chain carries TRBV18 and TRBJ2-1; 10 bases map to TRBD2. CDR3 length equals 18 residues. In germline, CDR1 is KGHSH, CDR2 LQKENI. Trimming cost V 2 bases and J 1 base; bases outside gene matches: 8. CDR3 amino acids: CASSPRLAGAQSYNEQFF. The CDR3 DNA follows: TGTGCCAGCTCACCAAGGCTAGCGGGAGCTCAATCCTACAATGAGCAGTTCTTC.

This chain joins TRBV5-1 and TRBJ2-1, with a tentative D call TRBD1 (6 bases). Germline CDR1 and CDR2: SGHRS and YFSETQ. The CDR3 runs 15 residues. V gave up 4 bases and J gave up 0 bases, with 11 bases separating them. CDR3 nucleotides: TGCGCCAGCAGCCACAGGGAGATCTCCTACAATGAGCAGTTCTTC. Protein sequence: CASSHREISYNEQFF.

The CDR3 DNA sequence: TGTGCCAGTAGTATTAGGGACAGGGCTGGGGAGACCCAGTACTTC. Amino acid sequence: CASSIRDRAGETQYF. This chain connects TRBV19 to TRBJ2-5; 9 nucleotides agree with TRBD1. The ends lost 3 bases at V and 5 bases at J; junction bases unmatched: 7. The CDR3 length is 15 residues. Germline CDR1 and CDR2: LNHDA and SQIVND (reference sequence).

This clone was picked up one time. The chain combines TRBV10-3 with TRBJ2-3, with TRBD2 identical over 9 bases. The CDR3 is 16 amino acids. Germline-derived CDR1 and CDR2 are ENHRY and SYGVKD. With V trimmed by 4 bases and J by 0 bases, 5 bases remained unmatched. The DNA for the CDR3 is TGTGCCATCAGTGGCCATACTAGCGGGAGCACAGATACGCAGTATTTT. This codes for CAISGHTSGSTDTQYF.

The V call is TRBV6-2 or TRBV6-3, the J call TRBJ1-1, with a tentative D call TRBD1 (5 bases). This CDR3 is built from 16 residues. Trimming removed 3 bases at V and 7 bases at J, with 21 bases between. Germline-derived CDR1 and CDR2 are MNHEY and SVGEGT. Here the CDR3 reads CASSYRPQGGGFEAFF. The CDR3 DNA reads as TGTGCCAGCAGTTATCGTCCCCAGGGAGGAGGTTTTGAAGCTTTCTTT.

This chain connects TRBV7-8 to TRBJ2-3; 11 positions match TRBD2. CDR3 length equals 16 residues. Germline CDR1 SGHVS, CDR2 FQNEAQ. With V trimmed by 3 bases and J by 4 bases, 6 bases remained unmatched. CDR3 sequence reads: CASSFTVAGGSDTQYF. In DNA form, the CDR3 reads TGTGCCAGCAGCTTTACGGTAGCGGGAGGGTCAGATACGCAGTATTTT.

J is TRBJ1-2 and V is TRBV27; a possible D gene is TRBD1 (5 bases). V lost 3 bases and J 4 bases, leaving 9 bases between the germline ends. Per germline, CDR1 MNHEY and CDR2 SMNVEV (reference sequence). The CDR3 consists of 13 residues. The CDR3 DNA is TGTGCCAGCAGTTTCCAGGGAAGCTATGGCTACACCTTC. Translating it yields CASSFQGSYGYTF.

The rearrangement joins TRBV14 to TRBJ1-2; 8 nucleotides match TRBD1. Trimming cost V 4 bases and J 7 bases; bases outside gene matches: 20. CDR1 and CDR2 from the germline V gene are SGHDN and FVKESK. The CDR3 has 18 residues. As DNA, the CDR3 is TGTGCCAGCAGCCGCCAGCTTCCTGCTACAGGGGGGGAGTTTGGCTACACCTTC. It codes for CASSRQLPATGGEFGYTF.

The chain employs TRBV11-3 and TRBJ2-5, with TRBD2 matching over 12 bases. Germline trimming cut 5 bases from V and 1 base from J; bases unmatched to any gene: 5. Germline V gene sequence: CDR1 SGHNT, CDR2 YENEEA. This CDR3 spans 16 amino acids. The CDR3 coding sequence is TGTGCCAGCAGCCCCAGGACTAGCGGGATCCAAGAGACCCAGTACTTC. It translates to CASSPRTSGIQETQYF.

This clone was seen a handful of times. The chain employs TRBV24-1 and TRBJ2-3; TRBD2 matches 9 bases. CDR3 length: 16 residues. The germline CDR1 and CDR2 sequences are KGHDR and SFDVKD. Unmatched junction bases numbered 6, after V lost 3 bases and J lost 3 bases. As DNA, the CDR3 is TGTGCCACCAGTGATCGGGTAGCGGGAGTTACAGATACGCAGTATTTT. Amino acid sequence: CATSDRVAGVTDTQYF.

This chain links TRBV2 with TRBJ2-5; a possible D gene is TRBD1 (6 bases). The V gene's germline CDR1 is SNHLY and CDR2 FYNNEI. V was cut by 5 bases and J by 5 bases, with 15 bases left in between. The CDR3 covers 14 residues. The CDR3 protein is CASSTQGDGETQYF. CDR3 sequence (DNA): TGTGCCAGCAGTACACAGGGTGACGGGGAGACCCAGTACTTC.

The table lists this clone with a few counts. The chain is built from TRBV30 and TRBJ1-1, with D possibly matching TRBD1 (6 bases). Trimming removed 5 bases from V and 0 bases from J, with 10 bases in between. CDR3 length equals 13 residues. Germline V lookup: CDR1 GTSNPN, CDR2 SVGIG (reference sequence). DNA for the CDR3: TGTGCCTGGGCAGGGGATTTGAACACTGAAGCTTTCTTT. It codes for CAWAGDLNTEAFF.

The J gene is TRBJ1-1, the V gene TRBV7-8; D gene unclear. The CDR3 length is 13 residues. Germline CDR1 SGHVS, CDR2 FQNEAQ. Trimming pared 2 bases from V and 0 bases from J, leaving 4 bases between. CDR3 sequence (DNA): TGTGCCAGCAGCTTATACTTGAACACTGAAGCTTTCTTT. It specifies CASSLYLNTEAFF.

This chain connects TRBV18 to TRBJ1-3; D gene ambiguous. The CDR3 covers 13 residues. The V and J ends lost 3 bases and 3 bases respectively, with 6 bases between them. Germline V gene data show CDR1 as KGHSH and CDR2 as LQKENI. CDR3 amino acids: CASSPEFGNTIYF. DNA of the CDR3: TGTGCCAGCTCACCTGAGTTTGGAAACACCATATATTTT.

V gene TRBV5-4 combines with J gene TRBJ2-5, with 7 bases lining up with TRBD1. This CDR3 has 14 residues. Germline CDR1 SGHNT, CDR2 YYREEE (reference sequence). The ends lost 4 bases at V and 0 bases at J; junction bases unmatched: 3. As DNA, the CDR3 is TGTGCCAGCAGCCACGGGACAGACCAAGAGACCCAGTACTTC. Encoded protein: CASSHGTDQETQYF.

CDR3 amino acids: CASRALGTRWYDTQYF. Written as DNA, the CDR3 is TGTGCCAGCAGGGCCTTAGGGACTAGATGGTACGATACGCAGTATTTT. This chain joins TRBV27 and TRBJ2-3; 8 bases align to TRBD2. This CDR3 has 16 residues. Germline V gene sequence: CDR1 MNHEY, CDR2 SMNVEV (reference sequence). V dropped 6 bases and J dropped 6; count of bases not matched to a gene: 14.